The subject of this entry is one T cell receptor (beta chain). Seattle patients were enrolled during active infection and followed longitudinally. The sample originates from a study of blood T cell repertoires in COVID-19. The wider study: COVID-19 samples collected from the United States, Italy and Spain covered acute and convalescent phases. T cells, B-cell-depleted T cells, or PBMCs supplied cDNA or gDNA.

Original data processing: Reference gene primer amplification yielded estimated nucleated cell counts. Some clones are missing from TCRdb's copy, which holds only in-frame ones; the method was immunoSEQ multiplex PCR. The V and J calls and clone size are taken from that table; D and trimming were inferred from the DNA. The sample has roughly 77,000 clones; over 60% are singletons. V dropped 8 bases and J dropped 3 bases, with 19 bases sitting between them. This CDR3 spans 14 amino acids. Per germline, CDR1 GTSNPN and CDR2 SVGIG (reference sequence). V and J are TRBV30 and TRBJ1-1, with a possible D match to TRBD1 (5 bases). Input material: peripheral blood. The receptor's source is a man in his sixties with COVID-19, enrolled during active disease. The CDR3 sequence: CADLLGREDTEAFF. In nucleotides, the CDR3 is TGTGCCGATCTGCTGGGCAGGGAGGACACTGAAGCTTTCTTT.